The clone carrying this T cell receptor beta chain was seen only a few times. Its target is not known. Described time point: sample taken at primary tumor resection. Sequencing was performed on whole RNA extracted from tumor and nontumor lung tissue, or from frozen PBMC, and the material was left unsorted. This sample was taken from a study of spatial heterogeneity in lung cancer. Findings and limits, study-wide: Within tumors, counts of expanded alpha and beta TCRs tracked tumor mutation counts.

TCRdb independently ran MiXCR on the 5' RACE reads; one entry per CDR3 protein. The sample includes some 2,400 distinct CDR3 sequences, approximately 8% seen only once; the top ten take more than 25%. The CDR3 extends over 13 amino acids. Deletions cut 6 bases from V and 6 bases from J, with 14 bases between. Germline V lookup: CDR1 SNHLY, CDR2 FYNNEI. This TCR was sampled from a male donor with early-stage non-small cell lung cancer. The V and J genes are TRBV2 and TRBJ1-1, with D maybe TRBD1 (6 bases). The specimen was lung tumor tissue, collected at surgery. As DNA, the CDR3 is TGTGCCAGCAGCGATCAGGGGATCGCTGAAGCTTTCTTT. It translates to CASSDQGIAEAFF.